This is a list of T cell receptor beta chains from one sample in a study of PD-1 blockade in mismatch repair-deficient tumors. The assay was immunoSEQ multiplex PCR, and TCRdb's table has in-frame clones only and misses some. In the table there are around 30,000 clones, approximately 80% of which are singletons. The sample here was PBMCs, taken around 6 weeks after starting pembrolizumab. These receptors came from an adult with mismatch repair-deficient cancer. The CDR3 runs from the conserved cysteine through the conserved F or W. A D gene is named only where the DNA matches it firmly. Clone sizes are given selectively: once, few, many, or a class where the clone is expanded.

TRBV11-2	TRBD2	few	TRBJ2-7	TGTGCCAGCAGTCAAACACTGGGCGGGAGTCGGTACGAGCAGTACTTC	CASSQTLGGSRYEQYF
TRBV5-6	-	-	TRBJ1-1	TGTGCCAGCAGCTTTGGGGGCACGAACACTGAAGCTTTCTTT	CASSFGGTNTEAFF
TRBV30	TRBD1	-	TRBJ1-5	TGTGCCTGGAGTGATGGGACAGCCCGGGGAGGCAATCAGCCCCAGCATTTT	CAWSDGTARGGNQPQHF
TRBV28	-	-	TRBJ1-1	TGTGCCAGCAGTTTCTACTCTACTGAAGCTTTCTTT	CASSFYSTEAFF
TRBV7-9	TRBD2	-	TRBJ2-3	TGTGCCAGCAGCTTAAGCGGGAGTGGAGCAGATACGCAGTATTTT	CASSLSGSGADTQYF
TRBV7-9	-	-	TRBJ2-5	TGTGCCAGCAGCACAGGGACGGGGATTACGGCCCAGTACTTC	CASSTGTGITAQYF
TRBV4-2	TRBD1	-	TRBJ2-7	TGTGCCAGCAGCCAGGAGGCCGGGACAGGGAAAAAGACCTACGAGCAGTACTTC	CASSQEAGTGKKTYEQYF
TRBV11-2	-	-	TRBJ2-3	TGTGCCAGCAGCCAACCGTGGAGGCACACAGATACGCAGTATTTT	CASSQPWRHTDTQYF
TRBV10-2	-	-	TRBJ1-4	TGCGCCAGCAGTGATCAGTTCAATGAAAAACTGTTTTTT	CASSDQFNEKLFF
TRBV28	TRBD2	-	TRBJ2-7	TGTGCCAGCAGTTCCCTACCCACTAGCGGGAGTAGGTACGAGCAGTACTTC	CASSSLPTSGSRYEQYF
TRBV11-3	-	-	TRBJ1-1	TGTGCCAGCAGCTTAGATCTTTACGCGGACAGCCTGCTAAACACTGAAGCTTTCTTT	CASSLDLYADSLLNTEAFF
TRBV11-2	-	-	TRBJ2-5	TGTGCCAGCAGCTTAGAAGCACGGCTAGCTGGGGAGACCCAGTACTTC	CASSLEARLAGETQYF
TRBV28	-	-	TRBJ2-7	TGTGCCAGCAGGCTCTTCGGGCGGGCCTACGAGCAGTACTTC	CASRLFGRAYEQYF
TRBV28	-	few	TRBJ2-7	TGTGCCAGCAGGTCAGGGGCCTACGAGCAGTACTTC	CASRSGAYEQYF
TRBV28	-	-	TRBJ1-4	TGTGCCAGCACCCCTGGTGGCAGGGGATATGGAACTAATGAAAAACTGTTTTTT	CASTPGGRGYGTNEKLFF
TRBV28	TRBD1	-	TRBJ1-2	TGTGCCAGCAGTCCACAGGGGGCTCTTGATGGCTACACCTTC	CASSPQGALDGYTF
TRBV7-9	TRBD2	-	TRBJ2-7	TGTGCCAGCAGCTTGGGACTAGCTACCGAGCAGTACTTC	CASSLGLATEQYF
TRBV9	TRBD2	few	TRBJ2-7	TGTGCCAGCAGCGTAGGCTCGGGCGGGAGTAGGGCCGAGCAGTACTTC	CASSVGSGGSRAEQYF
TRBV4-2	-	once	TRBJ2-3	TGTGCCAGCAGCCAAGGTTCTAGGGGAATTAGCACAGATACGCAGTATTTT	CASSQGSRGISTDTQYF